One sample yielded the 11 T cell receptor beta chains listed below, sequenced in a study of blood T cell repertoires in COVID-19. Sequenced by immunoSEQ multiplex PCR; TCRdb stores in-frame clones only, minus some. The sample lists 150,000 or so clones, 75% to 90% occurring once. The source material was peripheral blood. The receptors derive from a human donor with acute or convalescent COVID-19. The donor label of this sample is uncertain.

This chain uses TRBV7-2 with TRBJ1-3, with unresolved D. The CDR3 length is 17 residues. V was shortened by 5 bases and J by 0 bases, with 17 bases between the two germline ends. CDR1 is SGHTA and CDR2 is FQGNSA in the germline V gene. CDR3 loop: CASSLSFGPRSGNTIYF. The CDR3 nucleotides are TGTGCCAGCAGCCTCTCCTTTGGCCCTCGCTCTGGAAACACCATATATTTT. The full variable domain, rest sourced from reference TRBV7-2 and TRBJ1-3, is GAGVSQSPSNKVTEKGKDVELRCDPISGHTALYWYRQSLGQGLEFLIYFQGNSAPDKSGLPSDRFSAERTGGSVSTLTIQRTQQEDSAVYLCASSLSFGPRSGNTIYFGEGSWLTVV.

This clone was recorded only once. V is TRBV7-3 and J is TRBJ1-6, with D possibly TRBD1 on 5 matching bases. The CDR3 is 14 residues long. V was clipped by 0 bases and J by 10 bases, with 10 bases between them. Germline V gene data show CDR1 as SGHTA and CDR2 as FQGTGA. The CDR3, as DNA: TGTGCCAGCAGCTTAACAGACAGTCTCTCACCCCTCCACTTT. Translation gives CASSLTDSLSPLHF.

The rearrangement links TRBV30 to TRBJ1-5; the D is unclear. CDR1 is GTSNPN, CDR2 SVGIG, per germline (reference sequence). This CDR3 spans 14 amino acids. Trimming took off 1 base at V and 4 bases at J, with 11 bases between the two ends. The CDR3 DNA reads TGTGCCTGGAGTGGAAACAGTTGGAATCAGCCCCAGCATTTT. Residues: CAWSGNSWNQPQHF.

This chain links TRBV21-1 with TRBJ2-7; TRBD1, as called in the table, went unchecked against the DNA. TRBV21-1 is an annotated pseudogene. CDR3 length: 15 residues. The CDR3 nucleotides are TGTGCCAGCAGCTACGGGGACAGGGTGCCCTACGAGCAGTACTTC. Its protein product is CASSYGDRVPYEQYF.

This clone was observed a handful of times. The V call is TRBV4-1, the J call TRBJ2-1; perhaps TRBD1 as D (7 bases). The CDR3 covers 17 residues. V was cut by 3 bases and J by 6 bases, with 21 bases left in between. Germline V gene data show CDR1 as MGHRA and CDR2 as YSYEKL. The CDR3 is CASSHSNRGGWSNEQFF. CDR3 nucleotide sequence: TGCGCCAGCAGCCATAGCAACAGGGGAGGCTGGAGCAATGAGCAGTTCTTC.

The chain employs TRBV7-9 and TRBJ1-2, with 10 bases fitting TRBD1. CDR3 length equals 13 residues. Germline V lookup: CDR1 SEHNR, CDR2 FQNEAQ (reference sequence). V gave up 5 bases and J gave up 8 bases; unmatched junction bases: 5. CDR3 coding DNA: TGTGCCAGCAGCCGACAGGGGGCGCGGGGCTACACCTTC. This encodes CASSRQGARGYTF.

In its sample, this clone was seen once. The rearrangement uses TRBV30 and TRBJ1-2; 8 nucleotides align to TRBD1. CDR1 GTSNPN and CDR2 SVGIG come from the germline V gene (reference sequence). The CDR3 covers 15 residues. The junction had 10 bases not matched to a gene; V was cut back by 3 bases and J by 4 bases. CDR3 nucleotides: TGTGCCTGGAGGTTAACAGGGGGAGAAAGCTATGGCTACACCTTC. It codes for CAWRLTGGESYGYTF.

The CDR3 DNA sequence: TGTGCCAGCACCCCAGGGTGGGAGCAGTTCTTC. It is translated as CASTPGWEQFF. V and J are TRBV6-6 and TRBJ2-1; D is possibly TRBD1 (5 bases). The CDR3 length is 11 residues. CDR1 is MNHNY and CDR2 is SVGAGI in the germline V gene (reference sequence). Trimming took off 7 bases at V and 10 bases at J, with 11 bases between the two ends.

This chain uses TRBV7-2 with TRBJ2-5; 8 nucleotides agree with TRBD1. This CDR3 is built from 14 residues. With V trimmed by 4 bases and J by 3 bases, 4 bases remained unmatched. In germline, CDR1 is SGHTA, CDR2 FQGNSA. Here the CDR3 DNA reads TGTGCCAGCAGCTCCCGACAGGGGAAAGAGACCCAGTACTTC. Translating it yields CASSSRQGKETQYF.

The chain uses TRBV18 and TRBJ2-5, with D tentatively TRBD1 (5 bases). The V gene lost 3 bases and the J gene lost 4 bases, with 12 bases spanning the gap. Germline-derived CDR1 and CDR2 are KGHSH and LQKENI. The CDR3 is 14 amino acids. As DNA, the CDR3 is TGTGCCAGCTCACCTCAGGGCGCCTCAGAGACCCAGTACTTC. Its protein is CASSPQGASETQYF.

The chain combines TRBV5-1 with TRBJ1-6; 10 bases align to TRBD1. Losses at the gene ends were 5 bases for V and 7 bases for J; bases not matched to a gene: 0. The CDR3 spans 13 residues. The germline V gene has CDR1 SGHRS and CDR2 YFSETQ. In nucleotides, the CDR3 is TGCGCCAGCAGGACAGGGGGCAATTCACCCCTCCACTTT. It specifies CASRTGGNSPLHF.